The entry that follows covers one TCR beta chain sequence. No cognate antigen has been identified for it. The input lacks base qualities; no much larger clone sits a single base away. V was cut back by 0 bases and J by 0 bases, leaving a gap of 20 bases between them. CDR1 and CDR2 (LNHNV, YYDKDF) derive from the germline V gene (reference sequence). From its cysteine to its phenylalanine, the CDR3 spans 19 amino acids. The retained sequence is limited to the CDR3, 57 bases, with the frame set at the first base. The collaborating institutions used their own protocols to collect whole blood in K2EDTA tubes. For TCRbeta analysis, collaborators shipped samples as frozen whole blood, isolated PBMCs, or DNA extracted from either of those sample types. These data are taken from a study of blood T cell repertoires in COVID-19 (dated by TCRdb to the early 2020s). With regard to the full study: Samples from collaborators originated in the United States, Italy and Spain and spanned both the acute and convalescent phases of COVID-19. The material from the prospective study consisted of cDNA or gDNA derived from T cells, B-cell-depleted T cells, or PBMCs. The dataset comprised deeply sampled blood TCRbeta repertoires from subjects exposed to, actively infected with, or recovered from COVID-19. The repertoires were made available in a free public database intended to serve as a resource for research on the immune response to SARS-CoV-2. Samples came from the ongoing ImmuneRACE study (first 160 participants) plus 1,254 subjects from 6 global collaborators. Sample metadata almost always included a de-identified subject ID, COVID-19 status, age in years and sex. Where available, HLA class I and class II types were obtained from metadata supplied by the sample provider rather than from assay-based typing.

TCRbeta CDR3 regions were amplified from genomic DNA by means of the immunoSEQ Assay, a bias-controlled multiplex PCR. As for how the authors treated the data: The number of nucleated cells in each sample was estimated from the amplification of reference gene primers within the assay. To quantify the absolute abundance of each unique TCRbeta CDR3 rearrangement, sequence reads were collapsed and filtered. For each sample, productive Simpson clonality was calculated as the square root of Simpson's diversity index over productive rearrangements. TCRdb carries this immuneACCESS record with in-frame sequences only. Its versions omit some clonotypes, under half of them owing to an unresolved V gene in the studies checked, with the rest unexplained. V, J and clone size derive from that table, while D and trimming were established from the DNA sequence. This sample holds some 200,000 clones; 84% were observed only once. The ten biggest clones cover 9.7% of the sample.

The full study reports these points: How much clinical and demographic metadata was included differed by source and by participant, and the metadata was provided uncurated.

This receptor chain uses TRBV15 and TRBJ1-1; a tentative D match to TRBD1 spans 5 bases. The sequence came from a man in his forties or fifties with active or convalescent COVID-19. Source material: peripheral blood. The CDR3 amino acid sequence is: CATSRDGGTILDLNTEAFF. Read as DNA, the sequence is TGTGCCACCAGCAGAGATGGAGGGACGATTCTCGACCTGAACACTGAAGCTTTCTTT.